The T cell receptor beta chain described here comes from a study of identifying expanded T cells in peripheral blood. The germline V gene encodes CDR1 SQVTM and CDR2 ANQGSEA. This CDR3 is built from 13 residues. The ends were cut back, 6 bases at V and 4 bases at J, with 13 bases in the middle. Healthy donors had no documented immune events, such as infections, while sampled. Overall study results and limits: Technical replicates showed around 1.2 changed clones; around two weeks 15 to 20; four weeks 19. Variance in clone template counts between approximately 2-week samples significantly increased with total template count across all healthy donors.

Method: immunoSEQ multiplex PCR; TCRdb's copy keeps in-frame clones and lacks some. The repertoire holds around 81,000 clones, with approximately 85% as singletons. To note about this clone: The antigen is undetermined.

The sample comprised blood. The chain combines TRBV29-1 with TRBJ2-1, with D possibly being TRBD2 (5 bases). The clonotype comes from a person between 18 and 75 years old in good health. CDR3 DNA sequence: TGCAGCGTGACTACTCCCCGATACAATGAGCAGTTCTTC. Protein: CSVTTPRYNEQFF.